This TCR beta chain came from a study of Tregs in tolerant kidney transplant recipients. CD4+CD25+CD127- Tregs, CD4+CD25- non-Tregs, CD4 and CD8 cells were sorted. Findings and limits, study-wide: Antigen-driven expansion was suggested because donor-specific Tregs expanded more than all Tregs in tolerant patients.

As regards this clone: Its specificity is unknown.

The protocol was immunoSEQ multiplex PCR, while the TCRdb copy is restricted to in-frame clones and leaves out a portion. Here the sample spans roughly 99,000 clones, under 95% being singletons. V lost 3 bases and J lost 8, with 20 bases in between. The CDR3 contains 16 residues. The germline gives CDR1 MGHRA, CDR2 YSYEKL. The TCR originated in a human donor who received a combined kidney and bone marrow transplant. V gene TRBV4-1 combines with J gene TRBJ2-4; D may be TRBD1 (5 bases). The sample in question was CD4+ T cells from blood, obtained before the transplant. CDR3: CASSQTDSPGGYIQYF. In DNA, the CDR3 is TGCGCCAGCAGCCAGACAGATTCTCCCGGTGGGTACATTCAGTACTTC.